These T cell receptor beta chains were read from a single sample in a study of T cells expressing NK-cell markers. From its re-call of the 5' RACE reads, TCRdb lists each CDR3 protein once, without DNA. The sample shows 300,000 to 450,000 distinct CDR3 sequences, and roughly 5.2% sits with its ten largest clones. The material sequenced was blood T cells: a sorted CD56 or NKG2C T cell subset, CD4+ or CD8+ T cells, or bulk PBMC T cells (not recorded which). The receptors derive from a man between 18 and 69 years old in good health. Both conserved end residues are part of each CDR3.

v_call,j_call,cdr3_aa
TRBV6-1,TRBJ2-3,CASKGGLATDTQYF
TRBV12-3/TRBV12-4,TRBJ1-3,CASRTMGTGASGNTIYF
TRBV19,TRBJ2-3,CASSFSLGVADTQYF
TRBV6-1,TRBJ2-3,CASSTWGAQDTQYF
TRBV12-3/TRBV12-4,TRBJ1-1,CASSDGQGWWSFF
TRBV5-1,TRBJ2-7,CASSLSPTGGSYEQYF
TRBV3-1,TRBJ2-4,CASSPLAGLAKNIQYF
TRBV12-3/TRBV12-4,TRBJ2-2,CASTSPRAVNTGELFF
TRBV12-3/TRBV12-4,TRBJ2-3,CASSFGTGGTDTQYF
TRBV4-2,TRBJ2-1,CASSQESPLAGWYEQFF
TRBV14,TRBJ2-6,CASSQELMGGANVLTF
TRBV18,TRBJ2-1,CASSRRPGQEGHEQFF
TRBV6-2/TRBV6-3,TRBJ2-1,CASSYSQRGGNEQFF
TRBV5-6,TRBJ2-1,CASSRTAYTGSDEQFF
TRBV28,TRBJ1-2,CASRPDYGYTF
TRBV5-1,TRBJ2-5,CASSLEPSVQTQYF
TRBV18,TRBJ2-3,CASSPSGPKSTDTQYF
TRBV18,TRBJ2-7,CASSPAATGGLYEQYF
TRBV6-1,TRBJ2-7,CASSQSLQGRTYEQYF
TRBV3-1,TRBJ1-5,CASSRGGGQPQHF
TRBV20-1,TRBJ2-3,CSAARGPADTQYF
TRBV5-1,TRBJ2-5,CASSPGQKGQETQYF
TRBV7-2,TRBJ1-1,CASSLSPVNTEAFF
TRBV7-9,TRBJ1-2,CASSRPGTGIDGYTF
TRBV24-1,TRBJ2-7,CATTPGRAAGTGNYEQYF
TRBV3-1,TRBJ1-1,CASRGQGNTEAFF
TRBV7-8,TRBJ2-1,CASRKGQGAEEQFF
TRBV3-1,TRBJ2-3,CASSRGGATDTQYF
TRBV3-1,TRBJ2-3,CASSQDRFRVITDTQYF
TRBV20-1,TRBJ1-6,CSATPDRSSPLHF
TRBV6-1,TRBJ2-7,CASSAGTSGGRSYEQYF
TRBV19,TRBJ1-1,CASNLDRFMNTEAFF
TRBV19,TRBJ2-3,CASSIDKRADTQYF
TRBV4-2,TRBJ2-3,CASSQDPSLTDTQYF
TRBV11-2,TRBJ1-3,CASSPYFGDGNTIYF
TRBV4-1,TRBJ2-2,CASSQVTGGAGELFF
TRBV3-1,TRBJ2-1,CASSRAGGRGNEQFF
TRBV6-9,TRBJ2-7,CASSLVLAGLSYEQYF
TRBV24-1,TRBJ2-5,CATSDRDRGRETQYF
TRBV7-9,TRBJ2-3,CASSLGDREADTQYF
TRBV7-9,TRBJ2-1,CASSFVSYTYNEQFF
TRBV7-9,TRBJ2-7,CASSLSYVSSYEQYF
TRBV6-1,TRBJ2-5,CASSDLAPRGTQYF
TRBV20-1,TRBJ1-1,CSASRRVRTEAFF
TRBV20-1,TRBJ1-1,CSARSLGESRTEAFF
TRBV18,TRBJ1-1,CASSRASAEAFF
TRBV5-6,TRBJ1-3,CASSFYSSGNTIYF
TRBV19,TRBJ2-5,CASSRGSGLVLMETQYF
TRBV12-3/TRBV12-4,TRBJ2-1,CASSSLANSYNEQFF
TRBV3-1,TRBJ2-2,CASSPGLAQFTGELFF
TRBV2,TRBJ2-5,CASSRSHNLKETQYF
TRBV3-1,TRBJ2-5,CASSQGSGAVQETQYF
TRBV6-1,TRBJ1-3,CAKRGTAHSGNTIYF
TRBV5-6,TRBJ1-5,CVPGPPYNQPQHF
TRBV6-5,TRBJ1-2,CASTSSGQSKRYTF
TRBV6-5,TRBJ1-4,CASSWAGANEKLFF